This T cell receptor (beta chain) was profiled in a study of human T cells and chemical hapten exposure. Study as a whole: DPC (0.01%) was patch tested on the upper back and read at 6 days. Study observations and caveats: Controls formed significantly fewer large CDR3 similarity clusters than expanded TCRs did. Sensitization with DPC brought no change to TCRs above 1 in 1000 in frequency. Alopecia affected the donors, so their immune response may differ from healthy people's.

With respect to this clonotype: Antigen unknown.

Time point described: pre-sensitization, week 0. The treatment is: therapeutic diphenylcyclopropenone sensitization with weekly scalp DPC. TCRdb used MiXCR to reprocess the RACE reads, holding one entry per CDR3 protein. Found here are under 200,000 distinct CDR3 sequences, around 30% of them singletons; the top ten hold under 3%. This TCR derives from a woman aged 30 to 39 with alopecia areata. Some clones in this sample may be carry-over from other donors' samples. The sequencing used whole blood, collected in connection with sensitization to the hapten diphenylcyclopropenone (DPC).

CDR3 protein: CASSLAPMRAGDTQYF. In DNA form, the CDR3 reads TGTGCCAGCAGTTTAGCGCCGATGCGAGCAGGGGATACGCAGTATTTT. This chain connects TRBV12-3 or TRBV12-4 to TRBJ2-3; a weak D match, TRBD1 (5 bases). Deletions cut 0 bases from V and 6 bases from J, with 16 bases between. The CDR3 loop spans 16 amino acids.